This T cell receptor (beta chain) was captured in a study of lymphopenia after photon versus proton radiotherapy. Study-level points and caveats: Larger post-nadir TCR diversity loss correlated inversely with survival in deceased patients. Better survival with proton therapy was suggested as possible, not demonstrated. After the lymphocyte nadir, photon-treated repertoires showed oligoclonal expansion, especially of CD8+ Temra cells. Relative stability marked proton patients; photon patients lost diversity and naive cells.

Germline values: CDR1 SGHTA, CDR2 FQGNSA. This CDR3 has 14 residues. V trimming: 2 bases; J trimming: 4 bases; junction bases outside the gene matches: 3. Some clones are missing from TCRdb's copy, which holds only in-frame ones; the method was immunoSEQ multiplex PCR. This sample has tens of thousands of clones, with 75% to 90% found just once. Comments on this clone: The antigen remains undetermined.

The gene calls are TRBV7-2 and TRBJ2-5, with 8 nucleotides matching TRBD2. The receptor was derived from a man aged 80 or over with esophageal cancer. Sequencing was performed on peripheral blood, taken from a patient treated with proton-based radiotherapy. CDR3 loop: CASSLISGAETQYF. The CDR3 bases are TGTGCCAGCAGCTTAATTAGCGGGGCAGAGACCCAGTACTTC.